The source of this T cell receptor (beta chain) is a study of cytomegalovirus exposure and HLA in healthy donors. Study results and caveats: Versus the roughly 670-donor mean, an Asian-associated ancestry cluster reportedly showed fewer N-insertions in a later analysis.

Concerning this clone itself: The antigen remains undetermined.

Though probably carrying unrecorded immune exposures, donors were nominally healthy at sampling. Primers included in the PCR were 60 Vbeta and 13 Jbeta primers. Sequenced by immunoSEQ multiplex PCR; TCRdb stores in-frame clones only, minus some. In the table there are about 150,000 clones, about 80% of which are singletons. V was clipped by 4 bases and J by 3 bases; unmatched bases: 8. Per the germline V gene, CDR1 is PRHDT and CDR2 is FYEKMQ (reference sequence). The CDR3 runs 15 residues. The clonotype originates from a man aged 30 to 39 in good health and CMV-seropositive. The chain carries TRBV13 and TRBJ2-7; 8 nucleotides line up with TRBD1. Sequencing was done on a sample of PBMCs. The CDR3 DNA sequence: TGTGCCAGCAGCTCCGGACGGACAGGGCACTACGAGCAGTACTTC. Translated: CASSSGRTGHYEQYF.